A single sample gave rise to the 9 T cell receptor beta chains below, sequenced in a study of graft-versus-host responses after intestinal transplantation. This table comes from immunoSEQ multiplex PCR, and its TCRdb copy is limited to in-frame clones, with some not included. The sample lists approximately 75,000 clones; 85% to 95% were seen once. These receptors lack a known antigen. The specimen was unstimulated CD8+ T cells sorted from spleen or lymph node cells, collected before intestinal transplant. These receptors originate from a human donor who received an intestinal transplant.

This chain connects TRBV15 to TRBJ1-1, with D tentatively TRBD1 (5 bases). Germline values: CDR1 LNHNV, CDR2 YYDKDF (reference sequence). V was pared by 7 bases and J by 4 bases, with 13 bases between. This CDR3 has 13 residues. For the CDR3, the DNA is TGTGCCACCACCGGGACGGTCATCACTGAAGCTTTCTTT. Its protein product is CATTGTVITEAFF.

This chain links TRBV29-1 with TRBJ1-2; D remains unclear. Trimming pared 2 bases from V and 2 bases from J, leaving 6 bases between. This CDR3 has 12 amino acids. Germline lookup yields CDR1 SQVTM and CDR2 ANQGSEA. This chain's CDR3 is CSVESENYGYTF. CDR3 sequence (DNA): TGCAGCGTTGAATCCGAAAACTATGGCTACACCTTC.

The chain employs TRBV5-1 and TRBJ1-6; 7 nucleotides match TRBD1. J gave up 8 bases and V 0 bases, and 5 bases lay outside the gene matches. The CDR3 has 15 residues. CDR1 SGHRS and CDR2 YFSETQ come from the germline V gene. The DNA of the CDR3 is TGCGCCAGCAGCTTGGACAGGGGATTATATTCACCCCTCCACTTT. Translating gives CASSLDRGLYSPLHF.

V is TRBV6-1 and J is TRBJ1-5; D possibly corresponds to TRBD1 (5 bases). The CDR3 contains 15 residues. V was clipped by 6 bases and J by 5 bases, with 17 bases between them. Germline CDR1 MNHNS, CDR2 SASEGT. CDR3 in DNA: TGTGCCAGCAGAAGACTGCCGACAGCCGATCAGCCCCAGCATTTT. It encodes CASRRLPTADQPQHF.

The chain employs TRBV27 and TRBJ2-1; tentatively, D is TRBD2 (5 bases). V was shortened by 0 bases and J by 2 bases, with 8 bases between the two germline ends. The CDR3 consists of 15 residues. Germline-derived CDR1 and CDR2 are MNHEY and SMNVEV (reference sequence). DNA of the CDR3: TGTGCCAGCAGTTTATCTCCGGGGACCTACAATGAGCAGTTCTTC. It translates to CASSLSPGTYNEQFF.

This clone was counted a single time. The rearrangement links TRBV28 to TRBJ2-7; unclear D gene. Germline lookup yields CDR1 MDHEN and CDR2 SYDVKM. The germline V and J ends were trimmed by 6 bases and 1 base, with 16 bases remaining between them. The CDR3 consists of 15 residues. CDR3 in DNA: TGTGCCAGCAGATCGGAGTCTGACGCTTCCTACGAGCAGTACTTC. Translation: CASRSESDASYEQYF.

V and J are TRBV11-2 and TRBJ2-7; D remains unclear. The V gene's germline CDR1 is SGHAT and CDR2 FQNNGV. The V end was cut by 1 base, the J end by 1 base, with 5 bases between. The CDR3 extends over 13 amino acids. DNA of the CDR3: TGTGCCAGCAGCTTAGCCAGTTCCTACGAGCAGTACTTC. This codes for CASSLASSYEQYF.

The rearrangement links TRBV4-1 to TRBJ2-7, with 11 positions matching TRBD2. The germline V gene has CDR1 MGHRA and CDR2 YSYEKL. The CDR3 is 18 amino acids. Trimming cost V 0 bases and J 2 bases; bases outside gene matches: 9. CDR3 sequence: CASSQDGAGTSGTYEQYF. The CDR3 DNA is TGCGCCAGCAGCCAAGATGGTGCCGGGACTAGCGGAACCTACGAGCAGTACTTC.

The chain is built from TRBV4-1 and TRBJ2-2; D is uncertain. The germline V gene has CDR1 MGHRA and CDR2 YSYEKL. V was clipped by 0 bases and J by 9 bases, with 8 bases between them. This CDR3 comprises 13 residues. The CDR3 sequence: CASSQEIARELFF. Here the CDR3 DNA reads TGCGCCAGCAGCCAAGAAATAGCCAGGGAGCTGTTTTTT.